Below are 4 T cell receptor beta chains sequenced from a single sample in a study of OX40 agonist ivuxolimab in advanced cancers. The library was made by the immunoSEQ multiplex PCR assay. TCRdb mirrors the immuneACCESS table, restricted to in-frame sequences. Some clones are absent from its copies; in checked studies, under half trace to an unresolved V gene, and the reason for the others is unknown. The sample table lists some 86,000 clones, about 92% of them with a count of one. The ten largest make up under 0.35% of the sample. The source material was CD4+ or CD8+ T cells sorted from blood, sampled in a trial of the OX40 agonist ivuxolimab. Receptors were obtained from an adult with an advanced solid tumor such as melanoma, head and neck, liver or kidney cancer.

This rearrangement joins TRBV18 to TRBJ2-5, with a possible D match to TRBD1 (6 bases). This CDR3 spans 15 amino acids. With 3 bases removed from V and 3 bases from J, the gap between germline ends came to 14 bases. The germline gives CDR1 KGHSH, CDR2 LQKENI. CDR3 DNA sequence: TGTGCCAGCTCACCGCTCCAGGACAGTAAAGAGACCCAGTACTTC. This gives the protein CASSPLQDSKETQYF.

This clone has just a few counts. The genes are TRBV6-6 and TRBJ2-2; the match to TRBD2 covers 8 bases. The germline CDR1 and CDR2 sequences are MNHNY and SVGAGI (reference sequence). Losses at the gene ends were 8 bases for V and 7 bases for J; bases not matched to a gene: 9. The CDR3 has 14 residues. CDR3 protein: CASGSGGHSGELFF. DNA for the CDR3: TGTGCCAGCGGAAGCGGGGGTCATAGCGGGGAGCTGTTTTTT.

Here the CDR3 DNA reads TGTGCCAGCAGTTACGGAGGAAGGGACAATCAGCCCCAGCATTTT. Its protein product is CASSYGGRDNQPQHF. The rearrangement links TRBV6-6 to TRBJ1-5; unclear D gene. Germline CDR1 MNHNY, CDR2 SVGAGI (reference sequence). The CDR3 loop spans 15 amino acids. With 2 bases removed from V and 3 bases from J, the gap between germline ends came to 11 bases.

The chain combines TRBV6-5 with TRBJ2-1; TRBD1 matches at 8 bases. Germline V lookup: CDR1 MNHEY, CDR2 SVGAGI. The CDR3 spans 13 residues. V was clipped by 6 bases and J by 6 bases; unmatched bases: 4. CDR3 sequence: CASRSGTGNEQFF. CDR3 bases: TGTGCCAGCAGATCAGGGACAGGCAATGAGCAGTTCTTC.